The TCR beta chain described here comes from a study of spatial heterogeneity in lung cancer. TCRdb independently ran MiXCR on the 5' RACE reads; one entry per CDR3 protein. The data hold some 41,000 distinct CDR3 sequences, with approximately 10% observed a single time. Time point reported: blood at routine non-recurrence follow-up after resection. The table lists this clonotype with many counts. The TCR originated in a female donor with early-stage non-small cell lung cancer. Sequencing was performed on PBMCs, taken at follow-up.

The CDR3 DNA is TGCGCCAGCAGCCGCTCCGGGACGTTCCAAGAGACCCAGTACTTC. Amino acid sequence: CASSRSGTFQETQYF. J is TRBJ2-5 and V is TRBV4-1; possibly TRBD1 or TRBD2 for D (5 bases each). V lost 4 bases and J 1 base, leaving 13 bases between the germline ends. CDR3 size: 15 residues. The germline V gene encodes CDR1 MGHRA and CDR2 YSYEKL.